This TCR beta chain came from a study of blood T cell repertoires in COVID-19. Study summary: Both acute and convalescent COVID-19 samples were obtained from the United States, Italy and Spain.

Germline V gives CDR1 SGHDT, CDR2 YYEEEE. The J segment lost 6 bases and the V segment lost 4 bases, leaving 4 bases of the junction unmatched. The CDR3 contains 14 residues. Original data processing: Counts of nucleated cells, estimated from reference gene primer amplification, were obtained. Some clones are missing from TCRdb's copy, which holds only in-frame ones; the method was immunoSEQ multiplex PCR. V and J calls and clone size are copied from that table; D and trimming were computed from the DNA. The sample carries some 46,000 clones, roughly four fifths recorded once. This sequence was found in a man in his 60s with active COVID-19. The V and J genes are TRBV5-6 and TRBJ2-3; 11 bases fit TRBD2. Sample: peripheral blood. The CDR3 spells CASSLTSGGDTQYF. The CDR3, as DNA: TGTGCCAGCAGCCTTACTAGCGGGGGTGATACGCAGTATTTT. Looking up the rest from reference TRBV5-6 and TRBJ2-3 gives the full variable domain: DAGVTQSPTHLIKTRGQQVTLRCSPKSGHDTVSWYQQALGQGPQFIFQYYEEEERQRGNFPDRFSGHQFPNYSSELNVNALLLGDSALYLCASSLTSGGDTQYFGPGTRLTVL.